This T cell receptor beta chain appears in the sequencing data of a study of CD8+CD57+ T cells in acquired aplastic anemia. Across the whole study: Quantities of DNA derived from sorted CD4+ and CD8+ cells averaged about 3.2 ug.

Only patients with CD8+CD57+ cell expansion on flow cytometry were chosen for sequencing. CDR3 length: 18 amino acids. Losses at the gene ends were 0 bases for V and 0 bases for J; bases not matched to a gene: 7. Germline CDR1 is LNHNV and CDR2 is YYDKDF (reference sequence). Genomic DNA, serving as template, underwent TCR beta VDJ and CDR3 profiling. TCRdb analysed the reads with MiXCR anew, one entry per CDR3 protein. The top ten hold roughly 50% of the sample, which has 220,000 or so distinct CDR3 sequences, 50% to 70% seen once. Sequenced: sorted CD4+, CD8+, or CD8+CD57+ T cells (not recorded which) from PBMCs. The J gene is TRBJ2-3, the V gene TRBV15; 9 bases agree with TRBD2. This receptor was identified in a human donor with aplastic anemia. CDR3 protein: CATSRDVGLAGSTDTQYF. CDR3 nucleotides: TGTGCCACCAGCAGAGATGTTGGCCTAGCGGGAAGCACAGATACGCAGTATTTT.